The 20 T cell receptor beta chains reported below all come from one sample, sequenced in a study of cytomegalovirus exposure and HLA in healthy donors. The PCR had 60 Vbeta and 13 Jbeta primers. Clones were read by immunoSEQ multiplex PCR, and TCRdb kept only the in-frame ones, dropping some. The sample includes 150,000 to 200,000 clones, about 80% seen only once; the top ten take just over 2%. The material sequenced was PBMCs. Source of these receptors: a young woman in good health and CMV-seropositive.

The chain recombines TRBV4-2 with TRBJ1-5; D unresolved. Trimming pared 0 bases from V and 5 bases from J, leaving 11 bases between. Germline CDR1 and CDR2: LGHNA and YNFKEQ. This CDR3 comprises 15 residues. The CDR3 loop is CASSQEWASYQPQHF. The CDR3 DNA is TGTGCCAGCAGCCAAGAGTGGGCATCTTATCAGCCCCAGCATTTT.

The chain uses TRBV11-3 and TRBJ2-3, with 10 bases lining up with TRBD2. There are 16 residues in the CDR3. Unmatched junction bases numbered 6, after V lost 3 bases and J lost 3 bases. The germline CDR1 and CDR2 sequences are SGHNT and YENEEA. In nucleotides, the CDR3 is TGTGCCAGCAGCTTGGGAGCGGGGGGGCATACAGATACGCAGTATTTT. Residues: CASSLGAGGHTDTQYF.

V and J are TRBV7-6 and TRBJ1-3; 10 nucleotides align to TRBD1. This CDR3 comprises 20 residues. The ends lost 1 base at V and 6 bases at J; junction bases unmatched: 18. The germline V gene encodes CDR1 SGHVS and CDR2 FNYEAQ. CDR3 amino acids: CASSLVLKDRGLVDKNTIYF. The DNA of the CDR3 is TGTGCCAGCAGCTTAGTTTTGAAGGACAGGGGGTTGGTGGACAAAAACACCATATATTTT.

About this clone: The conserved phenylalanine or tryptophan normally closing the CDR3 is absent here, so this likely arose from a read error. This chain links TRBV4-2 with TRBJ1-1, with D unclear. CDR3 length: 13 residues. V was shortened by 0 bases and J by 6 bases, with 8 bases between the two germline ends. Germline V gene sequence: CDR1 LGHNA, CDR2 YNFKEQ. The DNA of the CDR3 is TGTGCCAGCAGCCAAGAGGAAGCGGCTGAAGCTTTCCTT. Translation: CASSQEEAAEAFL.

The V and J genes are TRBV6-1 and TRBJ2-5; possibly TRBD2 for D (7 bases). V lost 5 bases to trimming and J lost 4 bases, with 17 bases between them. CDR3 length equals 15 residues. Germline V CDR1 and CDR2: MNHNS, SASEGT. CDR3 sequence reads: CASSRARGGGETQYF. Here the CDR3 DNA reads TGTGCCAGCAGTAGGGCCAGGGGCGGGGGAGAGACCCAGTACTTC.

The chain has TRBV7-9 and TRBJ2-1, with a tentative D call TRBD2 (7 bases). The V end lost 5 bases, the J end lost 8 bases, and 22 bases lay between the germline ends. Looked up from germline, CDR1 is SEHNR and CDR2 is FQNEAQ (reference sequence). This CDR3 has 16 amino acids. The DNA for the CDR3 is TGTGCCAGCAGCCCCAATCGGGCGGGGGCCAGGGATGAGCAGTTCTTC. Its protein is CASSPNRAGARDEQFF.

The J gene is TRBJ1-2, the V gene TRBV6-6; D remains ambiguous. This CDR3 is built from 13 residues. Deletions cut 7 bases from V and 4 bases from J, with 13 bases between. Germline V gene lookup returns CDR1 MNHNY and CDR2 SVGAGI (reference sequence). Here the CDR3 reads CASTWARSYGYTF. The CDR3 DNA reads as TGTGCCAGCACCTGGGCCAGGTCCTATGGCTACACCTTC.

The rearrangement joins TRBV5-1 to TRBJ2-3, with D possibly being TRBD1 (6 bases). Trimming took 3 bases from V and 1 from J, leaving 12 bases between them. The CDR3 runs 15 residues. CDR1 SGHRS and CDR2 YFSETQ come from the germline V gene. The CDR3 DNA reads TGCGCCAGCAGCTCGGTGCAGGGGCGCACAGATACGCAGTATTTT. Encoded protein: CASSSVQGRTDTQYF.

This chain joins TRBV6-5 and TRBJ2-5; D perhaps matches TRBD1 (5 bases). Germline V gene sequence: CDR1 MNHEY, CDR2 SVGAGI. The CDR3 has 15 amino acids. Trimming left V 5 bases short and J 4 bases short, with 17 bases between. The CDR3 bases are TGTGCCAGCAGTCCCTTTACAGGAAACCTAGAGACCCAGTACTTC. Residues: CASSPFTGNLETQYF.

This clone has only a few counts. The chain carries TRBV11-1 and TRBJ2-1, with unresolved D. Germline lookup yields CDR1 SGHAT and CDR2 FQDESV (reference sequence). The CDR3 is 13 amino acids. V lost 3 bases, J lost 7 bases, and 10 bases lay in between. The CDR3 reads CASSFFLNNEQFF. The CDR3 coding sequence is TGTGCCAGCAGCTTTTTCCTAAATAATGAGCAGTTCTTC.

CDR3 amino acids: CASSFGGDTEAFF. In DNA, the CDR3 is TGTGCCAGCAGTTTCGGGGGGGACACTGAAGCTTTCTTT. The J gene is TRBJ1-1, the V gene TRBV7-6; perhaps TRBD1 as D (5 bases). V lost 6 bases, J lost 3 bases, and 11 bases lay in between. Germline V CDR1 and CDR2: SGHVS, FNYEAQ. This CDR3 has 13 residues.

The chain joins TRBV10-2 to TRBJ1-5, with D tentatively TRBD1 (5 bases). CDR3 length: 15 amino acids. The V end lost 3 bases, the J end lost 0 bases, and 9 bases lay between the germline ends. Germline values: CDR1 WSHSY, CDR2 SAAADI. Written as DNA, the CDR3 is TGCGCCAGCAGTGAAACAGGCAATAGCAATCAGCCCCAGCATTTT. Its translation: CASSETGNSNQPQHF.

The chain combines TRBV7-2 with TRBJ2-3; TRBD2 agrees at 8 bases. J gave up 8 bases and V 6 bases, and 4 bases lay outside the gene matches. This CDR3 region has 12 residues. Germline V gives CDR1 SGHTA, CDR2 FQGNSA. CDR3 sequence (DNA): TGTGCCAGCAGTTCCGGGAGGGGTACGCAGTATTTT. It encodes CASSSGRGTQYF.

V and J are TRBV5-1 and TRBJ1-1, with a tentative D call TRBD1 (6 bases). V lost 2 bases and J lost 3, with 8 bases in between. Germline V gene sequence: CDR1 SGHRS, CDR2 YFSETQ. The CDR3 has 13 residues. The CDR3 DNA reads TGCGCCAGCAGCTTCAGGACAGACACTGAAGCTTTCTTT. Its translation is CASSFRTDTEAFF. The variable domain in full, with the rest retrieved from reference TRBV5-1 and TRBJ1-1, is KAGVTQTPRYLIKTRGQQVTLSCSPISGHRSVSWYQQTPGQGLQFLFEYFSETQRNKGNFPGRFSGRQFSNSRSEMNVSTLELGDSALYLCASSFRTDTEAFFGQGTRLTVV.

The chain joins TRBV30 to TRBJ2-5, with D possibly being TRBD1 (5 bases). Deletions cut 0 bases from V and 1 base from J, with 12 bases between. Germline V gene lookup returns CDR1 GTSNPN and CDR2 SVGIG (reference sequence). CDR3 length: 15 amino acids. CDR3 sequence (DNA): TGTGCCTGGAGTGTTGGGGCGGATTTCCAAGAGACCCAGTACTTC. Translated: CAWSVGADFQETQYF.

V is TRBV5-4 and J is TRBJ1-1; D is possibly TRBD1 (6 bases). Germline loops: CDR1 SGHNT, CDR2 YYREEE (reference sequence). Trimming took off 5 bases at V and 0 bases at J, with 17 bases between the two ends. The CDR3 contains 16 residues. CDR3 bases: TGTGCCAGCAGAGGACAGTCCTTTCTTATGAACACTGAAGCTTTCTTT. Encoded protein: CASRGQSFLMNTEAFF. The full variable domain, with the rest looked up from reference TRBV5-4 and TRBJ1-1, is ETGVTQSPTHLIKTRGQQVTLRCSSQSGHNTVSWYQQALGQGPQFIFQYYREEENGRGNFPPRFSGLQFPNYSSELNVNALELDDSALYLCASRGQSFLMNTEAFFGQGTRLTVV.

This clone was seen a single time. The rearrangement uses TRBV7-9 and TRBJ1-1; 8 bases are a match to TRBD1. The length of the CDR3 is 15 residues. Germline V gene data show CDR1 as SEHNR and CDR2 as FQNEAQ (reference sequence). V lost 3 bases and J lost 1; bases outside the gene matches: 4. CDR3 sequence (DNA): TGTGCCAGCAGCTTGACAGGGGCGTCGAACACTGAAGCTTTCTTT. This gives the protein CASSLTGASNTEAFF.

The rearrangement joins TRBV7-2 to TRBJ1-2; 10 bases map to TRBD1. Germline trimming cut 5 bases from V and 5 bases from J; bases unmatched to any gene: 11. The CDR3 spans 16 residues. Germline V CDR1 and CDR2: SGHTA, FQGNSA. The CDR3 region has the DNA TGTGCCAGCAGCGCGTCGGGACAGGGGTTAGCGTATGGCTACACCTTC. This gives the protein CASSASGQGLAYGYTF.

The V and J genes are TRBV2 and TRBJ1-2, with D maybe TRBD1 (6 bases). Germline loops: CDR1 SNHLY, CDR2 FYNNEI. The CDR3 has 13 residues. V was trimmed by 6 bases and J by 8 bases, leaving 16 bases between them. The CDR3 region is CASRPNREGGYTF. The CDR3 DNA sequence: TGTGCCAGCAGACCAAACAGGGAGGGCGGCTACACCTTC.

In its sample, this clone was seen a few times. The sample carries other DNA sequences with the same CDR3. The genes are TRBV6-5 and TRBJ1-2; TRBD1 might be the D (6 bases). Between the trimmed V and J ends, which lost 5 bases and 5 bases, there was a span of 12 bases. CDR1 is MNHEY and CDR2 is SVGAGI in the germline V gene. CDR3 length equals 13 residues. CDR3 residues: CASSPDRAYGYTF. The CDR3 bases are TGTGCCAGCAGTCCGGACAGAGCTTATGGCTACACCTTC.